This TCR beta chain was identified in a study of technical replicates of blood from a handful of donors. The CDR3 runs 18 residues. V shed 6 bases and J shed 0 bases, with 21 bases lying between them. In germline, CDR1 is MDHEN, CDR2 SYDVKM. This table comes from immunoSEQ multiplex PCR, and its TCRdb copy is limited to in-frame clones, with some not included. The table has around 80,000 clones, roughly 94% seen once. This sequence joins TRBV28 and TRBJ1-5; tentatively, D is TRBD1 (6 bases). The sequenced sample consisted of T cells isolated from PBMCs. The clonotype comes from a human donor in good health. CDR3 in DNA: TGTGCCAGCAGAGTAGCCAAATTTTCAGGGGATAGCAATCAGCCCCAGCATTTT. It codes for CASRVAKFSGDSNQPQHF.